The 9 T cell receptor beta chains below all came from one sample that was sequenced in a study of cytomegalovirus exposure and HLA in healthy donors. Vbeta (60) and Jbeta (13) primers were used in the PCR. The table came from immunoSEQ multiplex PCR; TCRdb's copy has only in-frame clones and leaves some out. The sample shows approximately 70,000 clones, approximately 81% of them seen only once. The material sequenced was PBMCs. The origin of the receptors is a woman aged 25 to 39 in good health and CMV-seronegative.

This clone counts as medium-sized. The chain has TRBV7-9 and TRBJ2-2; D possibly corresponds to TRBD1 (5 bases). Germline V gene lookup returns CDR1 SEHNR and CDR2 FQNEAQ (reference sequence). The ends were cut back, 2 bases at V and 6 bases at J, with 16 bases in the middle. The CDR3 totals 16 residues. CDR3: CASSLTRAGKAGELFF. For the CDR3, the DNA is TGTGCCAGCAGCTTAACCCGTGCAGGGAAGGCCGGGGAGCTGTTTTTT.

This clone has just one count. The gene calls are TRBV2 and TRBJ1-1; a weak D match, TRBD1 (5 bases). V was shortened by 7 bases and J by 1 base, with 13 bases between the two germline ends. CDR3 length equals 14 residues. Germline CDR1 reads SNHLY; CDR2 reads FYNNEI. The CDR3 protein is CASKGFATNTEAFF. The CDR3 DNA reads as TGTGCCAGCAAGGGGTTTGCGACGAACACTGAAGCTTTCTTT.

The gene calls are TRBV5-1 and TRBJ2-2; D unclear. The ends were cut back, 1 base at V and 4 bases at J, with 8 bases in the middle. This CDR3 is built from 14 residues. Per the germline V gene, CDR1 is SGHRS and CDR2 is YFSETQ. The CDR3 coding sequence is TGCGCCAGCAGCTTGTCCCCATCCACCGGGGAGCTGTTTTTT. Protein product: CASSLSPSTGELFF. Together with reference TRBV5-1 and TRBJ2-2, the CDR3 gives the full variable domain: KAGVTQTPRYLIKTRGQQVTLSCSPISGHRSVSWYQQTPGQGLQFLFEYFSETQRNKGNFPGRFSGRQFSNSRSEMNVSTLELGDSALYLCASSLSPSTGELFFGEGSRLTVL.

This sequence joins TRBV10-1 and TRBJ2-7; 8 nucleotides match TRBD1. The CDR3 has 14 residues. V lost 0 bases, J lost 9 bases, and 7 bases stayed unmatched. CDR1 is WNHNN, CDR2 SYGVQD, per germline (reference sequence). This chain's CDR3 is CASSESLGQGVQYF. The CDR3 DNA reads TGCGCCAGCAGTGAGTCGCTAGGACAGGGCGTGCAGTACTTC.

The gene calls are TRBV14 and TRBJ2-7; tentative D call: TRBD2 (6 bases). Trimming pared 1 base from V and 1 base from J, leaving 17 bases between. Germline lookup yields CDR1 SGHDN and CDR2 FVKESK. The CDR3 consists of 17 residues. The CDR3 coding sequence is TGTGCCAGCAGCCAAGGCGGGATCGGGGCCACGTCCTACGAGCAGTACTTC. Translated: CASSQGGIGATSYEQYF.

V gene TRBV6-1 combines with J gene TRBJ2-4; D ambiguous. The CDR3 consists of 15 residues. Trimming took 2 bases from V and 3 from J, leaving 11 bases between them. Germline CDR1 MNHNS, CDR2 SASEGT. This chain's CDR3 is CASSEQNDLKNIQYF. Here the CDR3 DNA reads TGTGCCAGCAGTGAACAGAATGATCTCAAAAACATTCAGTACTTC.

The CDR3 is CASSNFGRELFF. CDR3 in DNA: TGCGCCAGCAGTAATTTCGGGAGGGAGCTGTTTTTT. The chain joins TRBV10-1 to TRBJ2-2, with a possible D match to TRBD2 (5 bases). Germline CDR1 WNHNN, CDR2 SYGVQD (reference sequence). CDR3 size: 12 residues. Trimming left V 5 bases short and J 9 bases short, with 10 bases between.

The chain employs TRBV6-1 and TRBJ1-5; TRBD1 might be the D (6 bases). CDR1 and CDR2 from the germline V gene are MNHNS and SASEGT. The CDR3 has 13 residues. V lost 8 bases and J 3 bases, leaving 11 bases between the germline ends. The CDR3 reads CASSEGVNQPQHF. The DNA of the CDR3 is TGTGCCAGCTCCGAGGGGGTCAATCAGCCCCAGCATTTT.

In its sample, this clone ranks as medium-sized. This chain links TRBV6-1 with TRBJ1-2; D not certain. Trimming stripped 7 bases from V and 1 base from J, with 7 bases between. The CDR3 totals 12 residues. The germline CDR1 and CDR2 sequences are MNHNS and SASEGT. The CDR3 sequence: CASNDFNYGYTF. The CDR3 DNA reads TGTGCCAGCAATGACTTTAACTATGGCTACACCTTC.